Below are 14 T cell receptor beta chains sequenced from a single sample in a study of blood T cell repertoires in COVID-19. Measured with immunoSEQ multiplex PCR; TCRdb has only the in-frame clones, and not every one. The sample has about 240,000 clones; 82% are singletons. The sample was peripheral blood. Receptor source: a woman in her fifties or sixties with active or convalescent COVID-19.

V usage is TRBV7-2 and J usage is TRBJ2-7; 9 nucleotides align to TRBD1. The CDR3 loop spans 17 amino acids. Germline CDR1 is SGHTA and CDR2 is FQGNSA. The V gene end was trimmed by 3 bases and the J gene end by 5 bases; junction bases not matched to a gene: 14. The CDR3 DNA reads TGTGCCAGCAGCTTTCCAACCTCGGGGACAGGGCGTCACGAGCAGTACTTC. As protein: CASSFPTSGTGRHEQYF.

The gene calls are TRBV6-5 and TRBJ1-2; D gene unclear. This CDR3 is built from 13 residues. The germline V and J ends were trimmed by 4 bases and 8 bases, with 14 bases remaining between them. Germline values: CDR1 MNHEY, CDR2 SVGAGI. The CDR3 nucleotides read TGTGCCAGCAGTTCACGACAAGGATGGGGCTACACCTTC. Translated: CASSSRQGWGYTF.

In DNA, the CDR3 is TGTGCCAGCAGCCAGGGGTCCGCCACCCGTTCCTACAATGAGCAGTTCTTC. Its protein product is CASSQGSATRSYNEQFF. The V gene is TRBV5-6, the J gene TRBJ2-1; the D gene is possibly TRBD1 (6 bases). The germline V and J ends were trimmed by 4 bases and 1 base, with 18 bases remaining between them. The CDR3 totals 17 residues. Looked up from germline, CDR1 is SGHDT and CDR2 is YYEEEE.

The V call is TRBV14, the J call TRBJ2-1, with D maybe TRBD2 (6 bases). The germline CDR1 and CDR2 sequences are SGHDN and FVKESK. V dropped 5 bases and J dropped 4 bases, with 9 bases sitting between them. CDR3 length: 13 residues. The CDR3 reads CASSMGGYNEQFF. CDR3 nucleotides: TGTGCCAGCAGCATGGGGGGATACAATGAGCAGTTCTTC.

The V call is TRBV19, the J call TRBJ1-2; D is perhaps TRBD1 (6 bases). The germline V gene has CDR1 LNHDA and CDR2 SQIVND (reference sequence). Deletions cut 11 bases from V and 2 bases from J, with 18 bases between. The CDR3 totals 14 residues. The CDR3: CASSPLDRNYGYTF. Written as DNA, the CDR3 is TGTGCCTCAAGCCCACTTGACAGGAACTATGGCTACACCTTC.

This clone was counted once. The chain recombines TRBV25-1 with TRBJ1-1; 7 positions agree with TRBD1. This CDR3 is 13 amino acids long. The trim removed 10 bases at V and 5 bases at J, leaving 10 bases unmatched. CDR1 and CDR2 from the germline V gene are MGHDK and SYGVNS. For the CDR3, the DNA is TGTGCCACCCAGTTTCCGGGACAGACTGAAGCTTTCTTT. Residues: CATQFPGQTEAFF.

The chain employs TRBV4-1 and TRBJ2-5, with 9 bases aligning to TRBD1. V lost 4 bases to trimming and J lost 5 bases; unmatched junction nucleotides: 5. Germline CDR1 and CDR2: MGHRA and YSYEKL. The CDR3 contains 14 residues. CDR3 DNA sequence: TGCGCCAGCAGCCGGACGACAGGGGGTGAGACCCAGTACTTC. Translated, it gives CASSRTTGGETQYF.

This CDR3 reads CASSIGSRGILNTEAFF. The CDR3 bases are TGTGCCAGTAGTATAGGTAGCAGGGGGATTTTGAACACTGAAGCTTTCTTT. The chain combines TRBV19 with TRBJ1-1; 7 nucleotides line up with TRBD1. Losses at the gene ends were 1 base for V and 0 bases for J; bases not matched to a gene: 8. The CDR3 extends over 17 amino acids. Germline V gene lookup returns CDR1 LNHDA and CDR2 SQIVND (reference sequence).

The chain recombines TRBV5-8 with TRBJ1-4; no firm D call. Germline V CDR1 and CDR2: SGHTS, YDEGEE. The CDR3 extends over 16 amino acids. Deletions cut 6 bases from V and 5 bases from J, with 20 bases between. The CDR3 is CASTLEVWAGNEKLFF. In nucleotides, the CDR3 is TGTGCCAGCACCCTGGAAGTATGGGCTGGGAATGAAAAACTGTTTTTT.

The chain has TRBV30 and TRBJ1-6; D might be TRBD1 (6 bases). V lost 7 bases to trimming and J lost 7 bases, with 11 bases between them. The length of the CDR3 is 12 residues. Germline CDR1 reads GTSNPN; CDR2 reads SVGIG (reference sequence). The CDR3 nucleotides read TGTGCCTCAGGGAGGGGGAATTCACCCCTCCACTTT. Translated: CASGRGNSPLHF.

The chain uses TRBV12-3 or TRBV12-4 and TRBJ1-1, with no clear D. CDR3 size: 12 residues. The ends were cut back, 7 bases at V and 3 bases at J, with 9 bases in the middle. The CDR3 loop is CASTYSDTEAFF. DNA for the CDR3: TGTGCCAGCACCTACTCCGACACTGAAGCTTTCTTT.

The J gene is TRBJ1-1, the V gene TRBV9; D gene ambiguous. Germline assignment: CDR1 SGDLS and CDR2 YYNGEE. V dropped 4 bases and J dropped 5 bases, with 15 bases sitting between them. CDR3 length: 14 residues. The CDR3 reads CASSSRASGTEAFF. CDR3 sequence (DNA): TGTGCCAGCAGCTCCCGGGCCTCGGGGACTGAAGCTTTCTTT.

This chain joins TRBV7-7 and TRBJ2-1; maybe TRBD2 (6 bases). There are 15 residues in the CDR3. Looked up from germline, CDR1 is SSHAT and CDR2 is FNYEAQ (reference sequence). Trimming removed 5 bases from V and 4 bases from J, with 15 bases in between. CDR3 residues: CASSRRIADYNEQFF. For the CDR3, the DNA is TGTGCCAGCAGCCGGCGGATAGCGGATTACAATGAGCAGTTCTTC.

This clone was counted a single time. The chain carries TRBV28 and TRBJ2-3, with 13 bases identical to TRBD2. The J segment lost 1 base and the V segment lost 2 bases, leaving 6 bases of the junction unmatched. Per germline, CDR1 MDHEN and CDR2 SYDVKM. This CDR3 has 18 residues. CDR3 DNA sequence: TGTGCCAGCAGTTTACGAAGACTAGCGGGGGGCCGCACAGATACGCAGTATTTT. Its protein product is CASSLRRLAGGRTDTQYF.